This TCR beta chain was retrieved from a study of somatic mutations in cytotoxic T cells in rheumatoid arthritis. Study information: The researchers flow-sorted some T-cell populations stained with V beta antibodies and got nearly 100% purity, and these included V beta1+ cells sequenced for TCRB. The study, taken as a whole, reports: Greater age accompanied higher CD8+ clonality in rheumatoid arthritis patients, a pattern that was absent in healthy controls.

Germline V lookup: CDR1 SEHNR, CDR2 FQNEAQ (reference sequence). J was trimmed by 6 bases and V by 4 bases; bases with no gene match: 8. This CDR3 contains 16 residues. Libraries were prepared by immunoSEQ multiplex PCR; TCRdb keeps only in-frame clonotypes and omits some of them. The table includes 20,000 to 25,000 clones, about 83% detected once. To note about this clone: The antigen is not known.

The origin of this receptor is an adult with rheumatoid arthritis. The chain joins TRBV7-9 to TRBJ2-2, with 10 bases aligning to TRBD2. Material for sequencing was CD8+ T cells sorted from blood. DNA of the CDR3: TGTGCCAGCAGCTGGCTAGCGGGAGTCGGCGCCGGGGAGCTGTTTTTT. Amino acid sequence: CASSWLAGVGAGELFF.